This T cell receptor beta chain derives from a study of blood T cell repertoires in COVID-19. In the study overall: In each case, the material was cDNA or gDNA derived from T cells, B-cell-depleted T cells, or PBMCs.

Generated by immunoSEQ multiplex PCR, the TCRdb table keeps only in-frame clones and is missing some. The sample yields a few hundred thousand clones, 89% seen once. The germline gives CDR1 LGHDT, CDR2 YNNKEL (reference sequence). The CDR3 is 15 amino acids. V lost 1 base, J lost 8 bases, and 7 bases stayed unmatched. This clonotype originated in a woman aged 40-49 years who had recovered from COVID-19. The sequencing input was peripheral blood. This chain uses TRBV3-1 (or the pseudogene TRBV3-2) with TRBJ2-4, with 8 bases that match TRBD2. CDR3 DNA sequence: TGTGCCAGCAGCCAAGGGCGTACTAGCGGAGACATTCAGTACTTC. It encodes CASSQGRTSGDIQYF.